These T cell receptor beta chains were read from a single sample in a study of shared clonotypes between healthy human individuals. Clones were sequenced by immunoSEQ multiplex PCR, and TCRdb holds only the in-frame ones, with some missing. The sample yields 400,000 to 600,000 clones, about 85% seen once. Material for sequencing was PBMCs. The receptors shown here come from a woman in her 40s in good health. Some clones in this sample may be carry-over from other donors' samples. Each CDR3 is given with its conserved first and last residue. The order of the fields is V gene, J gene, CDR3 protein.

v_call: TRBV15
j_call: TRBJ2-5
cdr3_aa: CATSRDEELVTQYF

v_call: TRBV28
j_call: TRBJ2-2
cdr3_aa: CASTPGGGREELFF

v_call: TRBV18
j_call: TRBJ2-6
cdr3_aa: CASSIGLAGANVLTF

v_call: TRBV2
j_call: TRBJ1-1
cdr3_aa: CASSGEGTNTEAFF

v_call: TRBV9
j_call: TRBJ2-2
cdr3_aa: CASRPLAGAGELFF

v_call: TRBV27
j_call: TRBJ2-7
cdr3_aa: CASSGQGLAGREQYF

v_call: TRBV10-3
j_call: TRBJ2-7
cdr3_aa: CATSISSQRSSYEQYF

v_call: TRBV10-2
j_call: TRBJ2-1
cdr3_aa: CASRAAVYNNEQFF

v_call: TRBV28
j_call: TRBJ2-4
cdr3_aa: CASSSRGLAGGPGEINIQYF

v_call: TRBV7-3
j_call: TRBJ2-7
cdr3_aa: CASSPRGGTGGHEQYF

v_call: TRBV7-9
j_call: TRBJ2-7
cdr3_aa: CASSLSLYEQYF

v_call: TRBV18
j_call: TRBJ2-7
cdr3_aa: CASSPLDSYEQYF

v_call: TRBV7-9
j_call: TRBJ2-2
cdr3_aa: CASSLSGRALRAGELFF

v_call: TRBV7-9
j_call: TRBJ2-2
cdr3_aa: CASSLELAGVGELFF

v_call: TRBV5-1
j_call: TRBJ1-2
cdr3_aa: CASSSHRTGGNYGYTF

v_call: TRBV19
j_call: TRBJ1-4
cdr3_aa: CASKVTGNEKLFF

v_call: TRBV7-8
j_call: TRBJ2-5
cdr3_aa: CASSLTGAIDTQYF

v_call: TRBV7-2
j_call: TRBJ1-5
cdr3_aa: CASSLRWAADSNQPQHF

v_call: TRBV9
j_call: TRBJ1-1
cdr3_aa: CASIIQGAVNTEAFF

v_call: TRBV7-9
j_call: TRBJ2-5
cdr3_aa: CASSYRQQETQYF

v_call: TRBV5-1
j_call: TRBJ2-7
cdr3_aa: CASSLTAGVSYEQYF

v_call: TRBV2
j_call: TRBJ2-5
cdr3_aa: CASIRGSQETQYF

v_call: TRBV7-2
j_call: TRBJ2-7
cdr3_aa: CASSLGTSPYEQYF

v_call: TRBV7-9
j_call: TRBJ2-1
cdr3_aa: CASSHQGQTLYNEQFF

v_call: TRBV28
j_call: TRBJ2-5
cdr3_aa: CASSSNRGQGGLETQYF

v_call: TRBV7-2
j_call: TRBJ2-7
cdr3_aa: CASSFPPVAGSSYEQYF

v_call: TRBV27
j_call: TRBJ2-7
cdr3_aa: CASSLYRLGGEQYF

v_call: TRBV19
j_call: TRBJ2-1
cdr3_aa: CASKPGQVSYNEQFF

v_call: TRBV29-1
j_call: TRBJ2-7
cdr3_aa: CSTTGMSDEQYF

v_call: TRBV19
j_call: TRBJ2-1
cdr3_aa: CASSIGQDEQFF

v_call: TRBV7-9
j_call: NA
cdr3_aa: CASSKDRTSYEQYF

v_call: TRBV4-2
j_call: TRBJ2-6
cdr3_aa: CASSQVNGAGGANVLTF

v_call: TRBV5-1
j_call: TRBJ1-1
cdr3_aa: CASGITGQTNAFF

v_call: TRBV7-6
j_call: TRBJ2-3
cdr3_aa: CASSFADTDTQYF

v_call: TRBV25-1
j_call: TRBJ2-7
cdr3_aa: CASSLGGLVGEQYF

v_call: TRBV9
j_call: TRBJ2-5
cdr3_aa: CASSVGGAQETQYF

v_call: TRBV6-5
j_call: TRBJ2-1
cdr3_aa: CASTLSWGGYNEQFF